The 25 T cell receptor beta chains presented below share a single source sample, sequenced in a study of sequential checkpoint blockade in melanoma. Sequencing was performed with immunoSEQ multiplex PCR; in TCRdb, only in-frame clones are kept and a portion is missing. The data contain about 9,900 clones, 50% to 75% of them singletons. Treatment denoted: randomized to nivolumab then ipilimumab (arm A) or the reverse (arm B). This specimen consisted of CD8+ T cells sorted from blood (inferred from file names), obtained from a patient given nivolumab and ipilimumab in sequence. Receptor source: a human donor with melanoma.

The J gene is TRBJ1-1, the V gene TRBV23-1; possibly TRBD1 for D (6 bases). TRBV23-1 counts as an open reading frame of uncertain function. V was cut by 0 bases and J by 1 base, with 9 bases left in between. This CDR3 spans 15 amino acids. Here the CDR3 DNA reads TGCGCCAGCAGTCAATCAAAACAGGGGAACACTGAAGCTTTCTTT. This translates into CASSQSKQGNTEAFF.

The genes are TRBV27 and TRBJ2-5; TRBD1 might be the D (8 bases). Trimming took off 8 bases at V and 5 bases at J, with 27 bases between the two ends. This CDR3 is 17 amino acids long. From germline, CDR1 is MNHEY and CDR2 SMNVEV (reference sequence). CDR3 residues: CASSSDREGLNGETQYF. The CDR3 DNA follows: TGTGCCAGCTCCTCGGACAGGGAGGGTCTAAATGGGGAGACCCAGTACTTC.

The chain is built from TRBV29-1 and TRBJ2-4, with D maybe TRBD2 (6 bases). Looked up from germline, CDR1 is SQVTM and CDR2 is ANQGSEA. V was trimmed by 4 bases and J by 1 base, leaving 8 bases between them. This CDR3 has 13 amino acids. DNA for the CDR3: TGCAGCGTTGTTGGGGGGGCCAAAAACATTCAGTACTTC. Protein: CSVVGGAKNIQYF.

This clone has just a few counts. The rearrangement links TRBV29-1 to TRBJ2-1, with D hard to call. There are 14 residues in the CDR3. Trimming took off 2 bases at V and 3 bases at J, with 11 bases between the two ends. Germline CDR1 is SQVTM and CDR2 is ANQGSEA. The CDR3 region is CSVENGSFYNEQFF. In DNA, the CDR3 is TGCAGCGTTGAAAACGGGTCGTTCTACAATGAGCAGTTCTTC.

The chain has TRBV2 and TRBJ2-7; D is perhaps TRBD2 (5 bases). This CDR3 is built from 15 residues. Germline V gene lookup returns CDR1 SNHLY and CDR2 FYNNEI. With 2 bases removed from V and 0 bases from J, the gap between germline ends came to 11 bases. CDR3 sequence (DNA): TGTGCCAGCAGTGAATTAGGAGGACTCTCCTACGAGCAGTACTTC. It encodes CASSELGGLSYEQYF.

The chain couples TRBV27 to TRBJ1-6, with D perhaps TRBD1 (6 bases). The V gene lost 6 bases and the J gene lost 7 bases, with 13 bases spanning the gap. The V gene's germline CDR1 is MNHEY and CDR2 SMNVEV (reference sequence). The CDR3 length is 14 residues. The DNA of the CDR3 is TGTGCCAGCAGCTATACAGGGCTAAATTCACCCCTCCACTTT. It specifies CASSYTGLNSPLHF.

V usage is TRBV7-3 and J usage is TRBJ2-2; no reliable D call. Germline V gives CDR1 SGHTA, CDR2 FQGTGA. The CDR3 extends over 12 amino acids. V was pared by 1 base and J by 6 bases, with 3 bases between. CDR3 nucleotide sequence: TGTGCCAGCAGCTTAAAGCCCGGGGAGCTGTTTTTT. This sequence encodes CASSLKPGELFF.

The chain recombines TRBV7-9 with TRBJ2-3, with D possibly matching TRBD2 (7 bases). The CDR3 loop spans 15 amino acids. V dropped 1 base and J dropped 2 bases, with 10 bases sitting between them. Germline V gene data show CDR1 as SEHNR and CDR2 as FQNEAQ (reference sequence). The CDR3 bases are TGTGCCAGCAGCTTAGTGGGGGGGCTCACAGATACGCAGTATTTT. Its protein is CASSLVGGLTDTQYF.

This clone has just a few counts. The chain is built from TRBV13 and TRBJ2-5; possible D gene TRBD1, 5 bases. CDR1 and CDR2 from the germline V gene are PRHDT and FYEKMQ (reference sequence). Trimming took 5 bases from V and 2 from J, leaving 15 bases between them. CDR3 size: 15 residues. DNA for the CDR3: TGTGCCAGCAGCCCAAGGGGCTTTGGGCAAGAGACCCAGTACTTC. Encoded protein: CASSPRGFGQETQYF.

The chain joins TRBV15 to TRBJ2-3; TRBD1 matches 10 bases. The germline V gene encodes CDR1 LNHNV and CDR2 YYDKDF (reference sequence). The J segment lost 3 bases and the V segment lost 0 bases, leaving 3 bases of the junction unmatched. This CDR3 has 16 residues. As DNA, the CDR3 is TGTGCCACCAGCAGAGATCGGACAGGGGGAACAGATACGCAGTATTTT. Translating gives CATSRDRTGGTDTQYF.

This chain connects TRBV27 to TRBJ2-7; TRBD1 matches 9 bases. The CDR3 spans 15 residues. CDR1 is MNHEY, CDR2 SMNVEV, per germline (reference sequence). Germline trimming cut 2 bases from V and 5 bases from J; bases unmatched to any gene: 7. This CDR3 reads CASSLSGTGHHEQYF. The DNA of the CDR3 is TGTGCCAGCAGTTTAAGCGGGACAGGGCACCACGAGCAGTACTTC.

The chain couples TRBV4-3 to TRBJ1-1; TRBD1 is a possible D gene (6 bases). Germline CDR1 is LGHNA and CDR2 is YSLEER. This CDR3 spans 17 amino acids. V was cut by 0 bases and J by 0 bases, with 14 bases left in between. CDR3 DNA: TGCGCCAGCAGCCAAGACCCCCCGACAGGTATGAACACTGAAGCTTTCTTT. It specifies CASSQDPPTGMNTEAFF.

The chain links TRBV2 to TRBJ1-4; D not resolved. V lost 5 bases and J lost 4, with 8 bases in between. The germline V gene encodes CDR1 SNHLY and CDR2 FYNNEI. This CDR3 contains 13 residues. The CDR3 DNA sequence: TGTGCCAGCAGTTTACTCTTTAATGAAAAACTGTTTTTT. It translates to CASSLLFNEKLFF.

In the case of this clone: Distinct nucleotide sequences in the sample also encode this CDR3. This sequence joins TRBV2 and TRBJ1-5; 7 bases are a match to TRBD1. V dropped 1 base and J dropped 6; count of bases not matched to a gene: 6. This CDR3 has 15 amino acids. Germline V gene sequence: CDR1 SNHLY, CDR2 FYNNEI. This CDR3 is CASSEGGQGGQPQHF. The CDR3 coding sequence is TGTGCCAGCAGTGAAGGGGGGCAGGGGGGTCAGCCCCAGCATTTT.

This chain connects TRBV6-1 to TRBJ2-5; 11 bases line up with TRBD1. Unmatched junction bases numbered 8, after V lost 6 bases and J lost 5 bases. CDR1 is MNHNS, CDR2 SASEGT, per germline. The CDR3 contains 15 residues. CDR3 protein: CASSQGQGVMETQYF. CDR3 bases: TGTGCCAGCAGCCAGGGACAGGGGGTAATGGAGACCCAGTACTTC.

This clone was counted a few times. V usage is TRBV5-5 and J usage is TRBJ1-1; D gene uncertain. The V end was cut by 0 bases, the J end by 0 bases, with 9 bases between. Germline V lookup: CDR1 SGHKS, CDR2 YYEKEE (reference sequence). The length of the CDR3 is 15 residues. The CDR3 nucleotides are TGTGCCAGCAGCTTGGAGCTATTTATGAACACTGAAGCTTTCTTT. Translating it yields CASSLELFMNTEAFF.

A few counts support this clone. The chain joins TRBV4-3 to TRBJ1-6; 8 bases map to TRBD1. This CDR3 has 15 residues. The V gene end was trimmed by 2 bases and the J gene end by 5 bases; junction bases not matched to a gene: 2. The germline CDR1 and CDR2 sequences are LGHNA and YSLEER. In nucleotides, the CDR3 is TGCGCCAGCAGCCAACAGGGGGCCCATAATTCACCCCTCCACTTT. Translated, it gives CASSQQGAHNSPLHF.

Points on this clone: Germline and junction disagree at one end, which may indicate a read error. The chain joins TRBV7-2 to TRBJ2-5, with a weak D call TRBD2 (6 bases). The CDR3 spans 14 residues. Germline values: CDR1 SGHTA, CDR2 FQGNSA. The CDR3 sequence: CASSSWRDQEAQYF. CDR3 DNA sequence: TGTGCCAGCAGCTCCTGGAGGGACCAAGAGGCCCAGTACTTC. Together with reference TRBV7-2 and TRBJ2-5, the CDR3 gives the full variable domain: GAGVSQSPSNKVTEKGKDVELRCDPISGHTALYWYRQSLGQGLEFLIYFQGNSAPDKSGLPSDRFSAERTGGSVSTLTIQRTQQEDSAVYLCASSSWRDQEAQYFGPGTRLLVL.

This chain uses TRBV28 with TRBJ2-7, with a weak D call TRBD2 (6 bases). This CDR3 has 13 residues. CDR1 is MDHEN and CDR2 is SYDVKM in the germline V gene. Trimming left V 2 bases short and J 4 bases short, with 9 bases between. CDR3 nucleotide sequence: TGTGCCAGCAGTTTAGCAGGGAGGTACGAGCAGTACTTC. It is translated as CASSLAGRYEQYF.

This clone rates as medium-sized. The V and J genes are TRBV4-1 and TRBJ1-2; D perhaps matches TRBD1 (6 bases). CDR1 and CDR2 (germline): MGHRA, YSYEKL. The V end lost 0 bases, the J end lost 4 bases, and 12 bases lay between the germline ends. The CDR3 consists of 15 residues. Here the CDR3 reads CASSQDNRATYGYTF. The CDR3 DNA is TGCGCCAGCAGCCAAGATAACAGGGCGACCTATGGCTACACCTTC.

This clone was found once. The rearrangement uses TRBV30 and TRBJ2-7; 8 nucleotides match TRBD2. CDR3 size: 15 residues. V lost 3 bases to trimming and J lost 3 bases; unmatched junction nucleotides: 10. Germline V gene lookup returns CDR1 GTSNPN and CDR2 SVGIG (reference sequence). In nucleotides, the CDR3 is TGTGCCTGGAGCACCCCTAGCGGGTACTACTACGAGCAGTACTTC. The encoded protein is CAWSTPSGYYYEQYF.

The chain is built from TRBV20-1 and TRBJ2-1, with D possibly matching TRBD2 (6 bases). Germline CDR1 DFQATT, CDR2 SNEGSKA (reference sequence). CDR3 size: 11 residues. The V end was cut by 6 bases, the J end by 6 bases, with 9 bases between. The CDR3 DNA reads TGCAGTGCGCCGACTAGCAATGAGCAGTTCTTC. Protein: CSAPTSNEQFF.

The chain links TRBV4-1 to TRBJ1-4; possibly TRBD1 for D (6 bases). The germline V gene encodes CDR1 MGHRA and CDR2 YSYEKL. The ends were cut back, 2 bases at V and 0 bases at J, with 10 bases in the middle. The CDR3 has 16 residues. CDR3 bases: TGCGCCAGCAGCCAAACCCCAGGGGCAACTAATGAAAAACTGTTTTTT. Amino acid sequence: CASSQTPGATNEKLFF.

This clone was counted between two and nine times. The genes are TRBV4-1 and TRBJ1-6; TRBD1 agrees at 8 bases. CDR3 length: 16 amino acids. Germline V gives CDR1 MGHRA, CDR2 YSYEKL. V lost 1 base, J lost 8 bases, and 7 bases stayed unmatched. CDR3 amino acids: CASSQGRTGMHSPLHF. The DNA of the CDR3 is TGCGCCAGCAGCCAAGGAAGGACAGGGATGCATTCACCCCTCCACTTT.

This sequence joins TRBV6-5 and TRBJ1-2; TRBD1 matches at 10 bases. V shed 5 bases and J 8 bases; nucleotides not matched to a gene: 5. There are 13 residues in the CDR3. CDR1 and CDR2 from the germline V gene are MNHEY and SVGAGI. Written as DNA, the CDR3 is TGTGCCAGCAGTCGACAGGGGGCGCGCGGCTACACCTTC. This codes for CASSRQGARGYTF.